This is a list of T cell receptor beta chains from one sample in a study of shared clonotypes between healthy human individuals. The protocol was immunoSEQ multiplex PCR, while the TCRdb copy is restricted to in-frame clones and leaves out a portion. The sample carries around 1.1 million clones, 78% recorded once. The sample was memory CD4+ T cells from PBMCs. The receptor set was obtained from a man in his late teens or twenties in good health. Some clones in this sample may be carry-over from other donors' samples. The CDR3 runs from the conserved cysteine through the conserved F or W. The D gene is left open where the match is weak. Rows may omit the clone size; those that give it use once, few, many or a size class.

clone_size d_call j_call v_call cdr3_nt cdr3_aa
many TRBD1 TRBJ2-1 TRBV11-2 TGTGCCAGCAGCGGCGGGACAGGGGATGGCGACAATGAGCAGTTCTTC CASSGGTGDGDNEQFF
once TRBD1 TRBJ2-7 TRBV10-3 TGTGCCACCTCACAGGGGTCTCTTTCCTACGAGCAGTACTTC CATSQGSLSYEQYF
- - TRBJ2-1 TRBV5-4 TGTGCCAGCAGCTCTAGTTACTCCCGGGCGTACAATGAGCAGTTCTTC CASSSSYSRAYNEQFF
once - TRBJ2-3 TRBV4-2 TGTGCCAGCAGCCAAGATGGGGGGCGCACAGATACGCAGTATTTT CASSQDGGRTDTQYF
few - TRBJ2-1 TRBV5-1 TGCGCCAGCAGCTTGAGGGTCCGGGGGGCACACAATGAGCAGTTCTTC CASSLRVRGAHNEQFF
few - TRBJ1-1 TRBV10-3 TGTGCCATCAGTGGTCACAGGTTCACTGAAGCTTTCTTT CAISGHRFTEAFF
- - TRBJ2-7 TRBV2 TGTGCCAGCAACCAGGGGAATTCCTACGAGCAGTACTTC CASNQGNSYEQYF
once - TRBJ2-7 TRBV2 TGTGCCAGCAGTGAATCTCGTGGCTCCTACGAGCAGTACTTC CASSESRGSYEQYF
- TRBD1 TRBJ1-5 TRBV30 TGTGCCTGGAGTCCTTTACAGGGGGCGAAGCCCCAGCATTTT CAWSPLQGAKPQHF
- - TRBJ1-3 TRBV7-2 TGTGCCAGCAGCTTACAAAGGGTAGGGAATGCTGGAAACACCATATATTTT CASSLQRVGNAGNTIYF
- - TRBJ1-2 TRBV7-2 TGTGCCAGCAGCTTACTTAGCAATGCTGATAACTATGGCTACACCTTC CASSLLSNADNYGYTF
- - TRBJ1-1 TRBV11-2 TGTGCCAGCAGCTTAGTCCACGGGTCCGAAGCTTTCTTT CASSLVHGSEAFF
- - TRBJ1-1 TRBV10-3 TGTGCCATCAACCCCGCGAGGGAGAACACTGAAGCTTTCTTT CAINPARENTEAFF
- TRBD2 TRBJ2-1 TRBV7-2 TGTGCCAGCAGCTTAGTTGGGACTAGCGGGAGTGGATTGAATGAGCAGTTCTTC CASSLVGTSGSGLNEQFF
once TRBD2 TRBJ2-7 TRBV5-5 TGTGCCAGCAGCTTACTACCAGCGGGATTCTACGAGCAGTACTTC CASSLLPAGFYEQYF
- - TRBJ2-7 TRBV18 TGTGCCAGCTCACCCGGGATGCAGACCGGAGGTTACGAGCAGTACTTC CASSPGMQTGGYEQYF
many - TRBJ1-1 TRBV6-5 TGTGCCAGCAGCTCATACATGAACACTGAAGCTTTCTTT CASSSYMNTEAFF
- - TRBJ2-3 TRBV6-6 TGTGCCAGCAGTTACACTTGGGGAACAGATACGCAGTATTTT CASSYTWGTDTQYF
- - TRBJ2-7 TRBV5-1 TGCGCCAGCAGCTTGGACTTTAATACCGGGACCCCCACCTACGAGCAGTACTTC CASSLDFNTGTPTYEQYF
- - TRBJ2-7 TRBV29-1 TGCAGCGTTATCACCGGACAGGAGCAGTACTTC CSVITGQEQYF
- TRBD2 TRBJ2-1 TRBV11-2 TGTGCCAGCAGCTTAGGTTGGTTAGCTAGCGGGACCTACAATGAGCAGTTCTTC CASSLGWLASGTYNEQFF
- - TRBJ2-7 TRBV11-2 TGTGCCAGCAGCATATCTGTGAGCGGCCGGGACGAGCAGTACTTC CASSISVSGRDEQYF
- - TRBJ2-3 TRBV5-4 TGTGCCAGCAGCTTAGTACGGGCGTGGGACACAGATACGCAGTATTTT CASSLVRAWDTDTQYF
- - TRBJ2-3 TRBV15 TGTGCCACCAGCAGCCGAGGGACGCAGTATTTT CATSSRGTQYF
few - TRBJ1-1 TRBV7-9 TGTGCCAGCAGCTTCAGAGGGAACACTGAAGCTTTCTTT CASSFRGNTEAFF
- TRBD2 TRBJ2-3 TRBV15 TGTGCCACCAGCAGAATATCCGGATTAGCGGGAGAACCAGATACGCAGTATTTT CATSRISGLAGEPDTQYF
many - TRBJ1-1 TRBV29-1 TGCAGCGTTGTTACGGCGGATGCTGAAGCTTTCTTT CSVVTADAEAFF
- - TRBJ2-7 TRBV18 TGTGCCAGCTCTCCCGGCACTGCGGGTTCCTACGAGCAGTACTTC CASSPGTAGSYEQYF
- TRBD2 TRBJ2-5 TRBV7-3 TGTGCCAGCAGCTTAAGGCCGGGAGGCCGATGGGAAGAGACCCAGTACTTC CASSLRPGGRWEETQYF
- - TRBJ2-7 TRBV29-1 TGCAGCGTAGCCAAGGGGGCGGGGAGCGAGCAGTACTTC CSVAKGAGSEQYF
- TRBD2 TRBJ2-7 TRBV5-1 TGCGCCAGCAGCTTGATTATGACTAGCGACGAGCAGTACTTC CASSLIMTSDEQYF
- - TRBJ2-3 TRBV27 TGTGCCAGCGGTGGGGTTAGCCTCAGCACAGATACGCAGTATTTT CASGGVSLSTDTQYF
- - TRBJ2-5 TRBV5-5 TGTGCCAGCAGCTTGGAAGTCGGAGGGCCAGTGACCCAGTACTTC CASSLEVGGPVTQYF
once TRBD1 TRBJ1-4 TRBV28 TGTGCCAGCAGTTTAACAGGGGGCCCCGACAATGAAAAACTGTTTTTT CASSLTGGPDNEKLFF
- TRBD2 TRBJ2-1 TRBV5-1 TGCGCCAGCAGCTTGCCTAGCGGTACGAATGAGCAGTTCTTC CASSLPSGTNEQFF
- TRBD2 TRBJ2-6 TRBV5-1 TGCGCCAGCAGCTCCCGGACTAGCGGGAGGGCCTCCGGGGCCAACGTCCTGACTTTC CASSSRTSGRASGANVLTF
- - TRBJ2-2 TRBV27 TGTGCCAGCAGCGCTGAACCTAGCGCCGGGGAGCTGTTTTTT CASSAEPSAGELFF
- - TRBJ2-5 TRBV5-8 TGTGCCAGCAGCCAAGCGGCGGGACGAACCCAAGAGACCCAGTACTTC CASSQAAGRTQETQYF
once TRBD1 TRBJ2-2 TRBV5-1 TGCGCCAGCAGTTTATTCAGACAGGGGGGCACCGGGGAGCTGTTTTTT CASSLFRQGGTGELFF
- - TRBJ2-7 TRBV5-1 TGCGCCAGCAGCTTGAGAGGGGCGGCCTACGAGCAGTACTTC CASSLRGAAYEQYF
few TRBD2 TRBJ2-7 TRBV9 TGTGCCAGCAGCTTCGGGACTAGCGGGAGGGCCCCTTTCTACGAGCAGTACTTC CASSFGTSGRAPFYEQYF